This record covers a single T cell receptor beta chain. Its antigen is not identified. The junction differs from germline at one of its ends, possibly a read error. The data belong to a study of cytomegalovirus exposure and HLA in healthy donors. Broader study findings: There were 150 to 200 TCR beta chains listed as cytomegalovirus-associated. Most CMV-associated TCR beta chains appeared HLA-restricted in a later analysis. The study carried out a later analysis of TCR beta sequences. It associated some 17,000 of them with specific HLA alleles at a false discovery rate of 0.05. The Asian-associated ancestry cluster reportedly had fewer N-insertions than the roughly 720-donor mean in a later analysis.

This CDR3 is 11 amino acids long. CDR1 and CDR2 (germline): SEHNR, FQNEAQ (reference sequence). This PCR relied on a set of 60 Vbeta primers and 13 Jbeta primers. TCRdb keeps only in-frame clones here, not all; method: immunoSEQ multiplex PCR. The sample has over 200,000 clones, roughly 68% seen once. Sequencing was carried out using PBMCs. J is TRBJ1-2 and V is TRBV7-9; 7 bases are shared with TRBD1. The sequence came from a man aged 35-49 years in good health and CMV-seropositive. CDR3 bases: TGTGCCAGCAGCGCGGGGACAGTCATCCTCTTC. It specifies CASSAGTVILF.